The sequence of this TCR beta chain was determined in a study of blood T cell repertoires in COVID-19. Overall study: COVID-19 samples from acute and convalescent phases originated in the United States, Italy and Spain.

Method: immunoSEQ multiplex PCR; TCRdb's copy keeps in-frame clones and lacks some. The sample holds about 290,000 clones; 86% are singletons and the top ten take under 3.5%. CDR3 length: 15 amino acids. CDR1 SQVTM and CDR2 ANQGSEA come from the germline V gene. The V gene end was trimmed by 5 bases and the J gene end by 5 bases; junction bases not matched to a gene: 11. This TCR derives from a woman in her twenties or thirties with active or convalescent COVID-19. Sequenced sample: peripheral blood. The rearrangement joins TRBV29-1 to TRBJ2-2, with 7 positions matching TRBD1. Here the CDR3 reads CSVRQDRGRTGELFF. DNA of the CDR3: TGCAGCGTTCGCCAGGATAGGGGGCGGACCGGGGAGCTGTTTTTT.